What follows are 21 T cell receptor beta chains derived from one specimen sequenced in a study of T cells in Graves' hyperthyroidism and ophthalmopathy. Amplified regions were TCR beta CDR3 sequences from RNA transcripts. Initially, a first-round RT-PCR of the TCR CDR3 employed the HTBI primer set. MiXCR, applied by TCRdb to the multiplex PCR reads, yields one record per CDR3 protein. This sample has around 690,000 distinct CDR3 sequences; less than 25% occur once, and the top ten carry approximately 30%. Material for sequencing was blood. The receptors originated from a man between 25 and 39 years old with Graves' ophthalmopathy.

This clonotype was seen a few times. The chain carries TRBV29-1 and TRBJ2-3, with D tentatively TRBD1 or TRBD2 (5 bases each). Germline-derived CDR1 and CDR2 are SQVTM and ANQGSEA. Between the trimmed V and J ends, which lost 4 bases and 0 bases, there was a span of 8 bases. CDR3 length: 13 amino acids. The CDR3: CSVVWGSTDTQYF. DNA of the CDR3: TGCAGCGTTGTCTGGGGGAGCACAGATACGCAGTATTTT.

This clonotype was picked up many times. The chain joins TRBV7-2 to TRBJ2-5, with D possibly matching TRBD2 (5 bases). There are 15 residues in the CDR3. V dropped 5 bases and J dropped 7 bases, with 20 bases sitting between them. The germline V gene has CDR1 SGHTA and CDR2 FQGNSA. The CDR3 sequence is CASSPTSGREGTQYF. CDR3 DNA sequence: TGTGCCAGCAGCCCGACCTCAGGTCGAGAGGGGACCCAGTACTTC.

V usage is TRBV4-1 and J usage is TRBJ2-3, with TRBD2 identical over 11 bases. CDR1 MGHRA and CDR2 YSYEKL come from the germline V gene. V shed 4 bases and J 4 bases; nucleotides not matched to a gene: 16. CDR3 length equals 19 residues. CDR3 in DNA: TGCGCCAGCAGCCGACCCTCCCTTACTAGCGGGAGTTGGGCAGATACGCAGTATTTT. Translation gives CASSRPSLTSGSWADTQYF.

In this sample, this clonotype turned up many times. This rearrangement joins TRBV6-1 to TRBJ2-1; 10 nucleotides align to TRBD1. CDR1 is MNHNS and CDR2 is SASEGT in the germline V gene. The CDR3 is made up of 15 amino acids. Unmatched junction bases numbered 7, after V lost 5 bases and J lost 6 bases. In DNA form, the CDR3 reads TGTGCCAGCAGTTCCGGGACAGGGGTACTCAATGAGCAGTTCTTC. It yields the protein CASSSGTGVLNEQFF.

This clonotype has just a few counts. V and J are TRBV30 and TRBJ1-2; D is undetermined. Trimming cost V 2 bases and J 3 bases, with 16 bases left between them. CDR1 is GTSNPN and CDR2 is SVGIG in the germline V gene (reference sequence). This CDR3 is 15 amino acids long. Here the CDR3 DNA reads TGTGCCTGGAGTTCCTCTGACCCAGCATACTATGGCTACACCTTC. Its translation: CAWSSSDPAYYGYTF.

This clonotype was observed many times. CDR3 sequence reads: CASSQNGQGLSSYEQYF. Written as DNA, the CDR3 is TGTGCCAGCAGTCAAAATGGACAGGGTTTGAGCTCCTACGAGCAGTACTTC. V usage is TRBV27 and J usage is TRBJ2-7; 8 bases match TRBD1. Germline CDR1 is MNHEY and CDR2 is SMNVEV (reference sequence). CDR3 length: 17 amino acids. V lost 5 bases and J lost 0; bases outside the gene matches: 12.

In its sample, this clonotype was seen many times. This chain joins TRBV9 and TRBJ2-7; 8 bases fit TRBD2. CDR3 length: 18 amino acids. V lost 0 bases to trimming and J lost 8 bases; unmatched junction nucleotides: 19. From germline, CDR1 is SGDLS and CDR2 YYNGEE. The CDR3: CASSVAPKGSGDLMKQYF. The CDR3, as DNA: TGTGCCAGCAGCGTAGCACCCAAGGGTAGCGGGGACCTGATGAAGCAGTACTTC.

The CDR3 region is CASSSDRVFEKLFF. CDR3 DNA sequence: TGTGCCAGCAGTTCGGACAGGGTTTTTGAAAAACTGTTTTTT. The gene calls are TRBV6-5 and TRBJ1-4, with 8 bases fitting TRBD1. CDR3 size: 14 residues. J was trimmed by 7 bases and V by 4 bases; bases with no gene match: 5. From germline, CDR1 is MNHEY and CDR2 SVGAGI.

This clonotype was picked up many times. V and J are TRBV30 and TRBJ2-7; TRBD2 agrees at 8 bases. The CDR3 has 12 residues. V lost 5 bases, J lost 5 bases, and 5 bases stayed unmatched. The germline gives CDR1 GTSNPN, CDR2 SVGIG (reference sequence). The CDR3 nucleotides read TGTGCCTGGGACAGCGGGGGCGACGAGCAGTACTTC. Translation: CAWDSGGDEQYF.

The sample holds many counts of this clonotype. This rearrangement joins TRBV7-2 to TRBJ2-7; D assignment may be TRBD1 or TRBD2 (5 bases each). Germline V gene lookup returns CDR1 SGHTA and CDR2 FQGNSA. The CDR3 runs 15 residues. Trimming removed 5 bases from V and 3 bases from J, with 17 bases in between. For the CDR3, the DNA is TGTGCCAGCAGCGGTCGTCCGGGACCGAACTACGAGCAGTACTTC. Translated, it gives CASSGRPGPNYEQYF.

The genes are TRBV6-6 and TRBJ2-1, with D perhaps TRBD2 (5 bases). Germline lookup yields CDR1 MNHNY and CDR2 SVGAGI (reference sequence). The germline V and J ends were trimmed by 2 bases and 0 bases, with 11 bases remaining between them. The CDR3 runs to 16 residues. CDR3 DNA sequence: TGTGCCAGCAGTTACCCGGGAACAGTCTCCTACAATGAGCAGTTCTTC. As protein: CASSYPGTVSYNEQFF.

This clonotype was counted a few times. This chain connects TRBV20-1 to TRBJ2-1, with a weak D call TRBD2 (5 bases). Trimming shortened V by 0 bases and J by 9 bases, and 9 bases separated the two germline ends. The CDR3 is 12 residues long. Germline CDR1 and CDR2: DFQATT and SNEGSKA (reference sequence). The CDR3 region is CSARDGLAEQFF. CDR3 coding DNA: TGCAGTGCTAGAGATGGGCTAGCTGAGCAGTTCTTC.

The table lists this clonotype with a few counts. The rearrangement uses TRBV29-1 and TRBJ1-1; D might be TRBD1 (6 bases). The CDR3 extends over 15 amino acids. The V gene's germline CDR1 is SQVTM and CDR2 ANQGSEA. Trimming took 6 bases from V and 1 from J, leaving 18 bases between them. CDR3 bases: TGCAGCGTACCCCTTTTTGGACAGTCGAACACTGAAGCTTTCTTT. It is translated as CSVPLFGQSNTEAFF.

This clonotype was recorded at least ten times. This chain joins TRBV20-1 and TRBJ2-7; 7 bases line up with TRBD1. CDR3 size: 14 residues. With 6 bases clipped from V and 1 base from J, the junction kept 9 bases outside the gene matches. CDR1 is DFQATT and CDR2 is SNEGSKA in the germline V gene (reference sequence). CDR3 DNA: TGCAGTGCCGGGAAGACAGGGATGTCCTACGAGCAGTACTTC. Translated, it gives CSAGKTGMSYEQYF.

This clonotype showed up many times. The rearrangement uses TRBV11-2 and TRBJ2-1, with 15 bases identical to TRBD2. There are 16 residues in the CDR3. Germline V gives CDR1 SGHAT, CDR2 FQNNGV. Germline trimming cut 5 bases from V and 12 bases from J; bases unmatched to any gene: 11. As DNA, the CDR3 is TGTGCCAGCAGCCCCCGTCCGGGACTAGCGGGAGGAAGGCAGTTCTTC. Its protein product is CASSPRPGLAGGRQFF.

This clonotype came up many times. The chain recombines TRBV5-1 with TRBJ2-7; D remains ambiguous. The germline V and J ends were trimmed by 0 bases and 3 bases, with 10 bases remaining between them. Germline V gene sequence: CDR1 SGHRS, CDR2 YFSETQ. This CDR3 spans 14 amino acids. The CDR3 protein is CASSLARSVYEQYF. The DNA for the CDR3 is TGCGCCAGCAGCTTGGCCCGGAGTGTCTACGAGCAGTACTTC.

This clonotype was counted many times. The V call is TRBV3-1, the J call TRBJ1-2; D remains unclear. The CDR3 has 14 amino acids. V lost 5 bases, J lost 7 bases, and 17 bases lay in between. The germline V gene has CDR1 LGHDT and CDR2 YNNKEL (reference sequence). The CDR3 region is CASSASALGRGYTF. The DNA of the CDR3 is TGTGCCAGCAGCGCAAGTGCTCTAGGCCGTGGCTACACCTTC.

The rearrangement uses TRBV28 and TRBJ1-4; D is undetermined. Trimming took 2 bases from V and 5 from J, leaving 9 bases between them. Germline CDR1 MDHEN, CDR2 SYDVKM. The CDR3 spans 14 residues. The CDR3 region is CASSLGYLNEKLFF. The DNA of the CDR3 is TGTGCCAGCAGTTTAGGCTATTTGAATGAAAAACTGTTTTTT.

The chain joins TRBV4-1 to TRBJ2-7, with D maybe TRBD1 (5 bases). CDR3 length: 15 amino acids. CDR1 MGHRA and CDR2 YSYEKL come from the germline V gene. Between the trimmed V and J ends, which lost 2 bases and 2 bases, there was a span of 13 bases. For the CDR3, the DNA is TGCGCCAGCAGCCAATCCATTGGACAAGCCTACGAGCAGTACTTC. This encodes CASSQSIGQAYEQYF.

There are a few counts of this clonotype. The chain joins TRBV20-1 to TRBJ1-3; D is perhaps TRBD1 (6 bases). V lost 0 bases and J 6 bases, leaving 12 bases between the germline ends. CDR3 size: 14 residues. Germline CDR1 and CDR2: DFQATT and SNEGSKA (reference sequence). The CDR3 region has the DNA TGCAGTGCTAGAGATTCGGGGGGCGAAAACACCATATATTTT. Its translation is CSARDSGGENTIYF.

This clonotype was observed many times. V usage is TRBV11-2 and J usage is TRBJ2-2, with D possibly being TRBD1 (6 bases). CDR1 is SGHAT and CDR2 is FQNNGV in the germline V gene. This CDR3 has 13 amino acids. The V end was cut by 5 bases, the J end by 6 bases, with 10 bases between. Here the CDR3 reads CASSKAGAGELFF. The CDR3 DNA reads TGTGCCAGCAGCAAGGCAGGGGCCGGGGAGCTGTTTTTT.